This paragraph covers one TCR beta chain sequence. The PCR was carried out with 60 Vbeta primers and 13 Jbeta primers. Assay used: immunoSEQ multiplex PCR; TCRdb lists only in-frame clones, some missing. The sample consists of about 130,000 clones, 80% of them appearing once. The source of the sample is a study of cytomegalovirus exposure and HLA in healthy donors. This CDR3 region has 16 residues. Trimming removed 3 bases from V and 0 bases from J, with 15 bases in between. Germline assignment: CDR1 SGHRS and CDR2 YFSETQ. The chain recombines TRBV5-1 with TRBJ1-1; D is unclear. The sequence came from a man younger than 40 in good health and CMV-seropositive. The sequencing sample was made of PBMCs. The CDR3 nucleotides read TGCGCCAGCAGCTCAGGTAAAGTACCTCTGAACACTGAAGCTTTCTTT. Protein sequence: CASSSGKVPLNTEAFF.